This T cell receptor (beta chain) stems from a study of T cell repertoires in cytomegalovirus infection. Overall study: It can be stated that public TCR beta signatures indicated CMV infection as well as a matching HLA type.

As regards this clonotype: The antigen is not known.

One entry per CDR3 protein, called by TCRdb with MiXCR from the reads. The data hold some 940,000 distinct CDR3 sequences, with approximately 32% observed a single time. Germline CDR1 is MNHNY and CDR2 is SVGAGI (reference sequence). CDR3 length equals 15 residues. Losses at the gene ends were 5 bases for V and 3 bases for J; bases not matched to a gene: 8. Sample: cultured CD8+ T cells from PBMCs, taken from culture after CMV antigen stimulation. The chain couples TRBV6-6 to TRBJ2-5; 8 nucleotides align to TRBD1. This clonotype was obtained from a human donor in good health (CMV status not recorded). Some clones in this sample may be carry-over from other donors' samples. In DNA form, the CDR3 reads TGTGCCAGCAGTCCCCGGACAGGGATGGAAGAGACCCAGTACTTC. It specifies CASSPRTGMEETQYF.